Listed below are T cell receptor beta chains from one sample, sequenced in a study of blood T cell repertoires in COVID-19. This table comes from immunoSEQ multiplex PCR, and its TCRdb copy is limited to in-frame clones, with some not included. This table holds hundreds of thousands of clones, about 90% found once. The sequenced sample consisted of PBMCs or T cells enriched from blood (not recorded which). These TCRs come from a woman aged 18-29 years with acute COVID-19. The CDR3 runs from the conserved cysteine through the conserved F or W. Each record gives: clone size, J gene, CDR3 length, D gene, V gene, CDR3 protein, CDR3 DNA. D genes are given only for firm matches. Clone size is stated in some rows and not others, as once, few, many or a class when expanded.

size: NA; J: TRBJ2-1; length: 16; D: NA; V: TRBV9; CDR3: CASSVDLALPYNEQFF; DNA: TGTGCCAGCAGCGTAGATCTGGCCCTCCCCTACAATGAGCAGTTCTTC
size: once; J: TRBJ1-6; length: 15; D: TRBD1; V: TRBV19; CDR3: CASRTTGAENSPLHF; DNA: TGTGCCAGTAGGACGACAGGGGCGGAAAATTCACCCCTCCACTTT
size: NA; J: TRBJ1-3; length: 14; D: NA; V: TRBV28; CDR3: CASRTTGLGNTIYF; DNA: TGTGCCAGCAGGACTACGGGACTTGGAAACACCATATATTTT
size: NA; J: TRBJ2-1; length: 16; D: NA; V: TRBV11-3; CDR3: CASSSGGDSGANEQFF; DNA: TGTGCCAGCAGCTCTGGGGGGGACTCAGGGGCGAATGAGCAGTTCTTC
size: NA; J: TRBJ2-3; length: 16; D: NA; V: TRBV3-1/TRBV3-2; CDR3: CASSQGRGSGTDTQYF; DNA: TGTGCCAGCAGCCAAGGGCGCGGATCGGGCACAGATACGCAGTATTTT
size: NA; J: TRBJ1-1; length: 14; D: NA; V: TRBV7-9; CDR3: CASSLQGSNTEAFF; DNA: TGTGCCAGCAGCTTACAGGGTTCTAACACTGAAGCTTTCTTT
size: NA; J: TRBJ2-1; length: 13; D: NA; V: TRBV2; CDR3: CASPGLDYNEQFF; DNA: TGTGCCAGCCCGGGACTGGATTACAATGAGCAGTTCTTC
size: NA; J: TRBJ2-7; length: 14; D: NA; V: TRBV28; CDR3: CASSLRRAPDEQYF; DNA: TGTGCCAGCAGCCTTAGGAGGGCTCCGGACGAGCAGTACTTC
size: NA; J: TRBJ2-1; length: 15; D: NA; V: TRBV28; CDR3: CASSYGGPSPYEQFF; DNA: TGTGCCAGCAGTTACGGGGGGCCTTCACCCTATGAGCAGTTCTTC
size: NA; J: TRBJ1-4; length: 14; D: TRBD1; V: TRBV6-5; CDR3: CASRSLGTGQKLFF; DNA: TGTGCCAGCAGATCCCTCGGGACAGGCCAGAAACTGTTTTTT
size: NA; J: TRBJ1-6; length: 18; D: NA; V: TRBV2; CDR3: CASRGLTVILSYNSPLHF; DNA: TGTGCCAGCAGGGGATTGACAGTCATATTATCCTATAATTCACCCCTCCACTTT
size: NA; J: TRBJ2-1; length: 12; D: TRBD2; V: TRBV7-9; CDR3: CASSLDSGSTIF; DNA: TGTGCCAGCAGCTTAGATAGCGGGAGCACGATCTTC
size: NA; J: TRBJ2-3; length: 15; D: NA; V: TRBV5-1; CDR3: CASSYTTGSTDTQYF; DNA: TGCGCCAGCAGCTACACCACAGGCAGCACAGATACGCAGTATTTT